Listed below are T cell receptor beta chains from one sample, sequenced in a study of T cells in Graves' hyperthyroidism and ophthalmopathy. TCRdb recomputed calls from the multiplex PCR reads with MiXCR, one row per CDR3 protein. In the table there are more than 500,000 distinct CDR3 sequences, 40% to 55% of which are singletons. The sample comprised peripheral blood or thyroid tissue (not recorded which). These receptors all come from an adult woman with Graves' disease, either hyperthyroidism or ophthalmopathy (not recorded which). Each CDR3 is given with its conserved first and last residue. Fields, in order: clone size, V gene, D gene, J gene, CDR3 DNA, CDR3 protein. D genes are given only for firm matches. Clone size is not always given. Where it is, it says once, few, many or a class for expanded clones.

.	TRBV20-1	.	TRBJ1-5	TGCAGTGCTAGAGGGGAGGGTTGGGATCAGCCCCAGCATTTT	CSARGEGWDQPQHF
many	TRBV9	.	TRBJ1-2	TGTGCCAGCAGCGCCCGAGGTGGGGAACTCTATGGCTACACCTTC	CASSARGGELYGYTF
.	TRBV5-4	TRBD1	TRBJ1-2	TGTGCCAGCAGCGACGGGACAGCCCCGGATGGCTACACCTTC	CASSDGTAPDGYTF
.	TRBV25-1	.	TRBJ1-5	TGTGCCATCAGTGAAGGGTATCAGCCCCAGCATTTT	CAISEGYQPQHF
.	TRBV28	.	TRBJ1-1	TGTGCCAGCAGTCCGTCTTGGGGGAACACTGAAGCTTTCTTT	CASSPSWGNTEAFF
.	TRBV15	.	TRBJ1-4	TGTGCCACCAGCAGGGTGGGTTCGAGGTCTGAAAAACTGTTTTTT	CATSRVGSRSEKLFF
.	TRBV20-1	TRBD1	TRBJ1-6	TGCAGTGCTAGTTTGCTCGAGACAGGGAATTCACCCCTCCACTTT	CSASLLETGNSPLHF
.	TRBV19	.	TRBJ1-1	TGTGCCAGTAGTAAGAGGAAGGTTCAATACCCTGAAGCTTTCTTT	CASSKRKVQYPEAFF
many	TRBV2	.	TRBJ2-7	TGTGCCACCCTACCGGGACTGGGCTCCTACGAGCAGTACTTC	CATLPGLGSYEQYF
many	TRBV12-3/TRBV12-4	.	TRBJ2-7	TGTGCCAGCAGTTTCTCGGCGGGCGCTGAGCAGTACTTC	CASSFSAGAEQYF
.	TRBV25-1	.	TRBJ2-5	TGTGCCGACAGAGAGACCCAGTACTTC	CADRETQYF
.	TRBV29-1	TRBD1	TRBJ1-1	TGCAGCGGACGAGAGACAGGGGCGAACACTGAAGCTTTCTTT	CSGRETGANTEAFF
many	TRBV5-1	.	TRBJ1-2	TGTGCCAGCAGTTTTGGGGGGGGCTATGGCTACACCTTC	CASSFGGGYGYTF
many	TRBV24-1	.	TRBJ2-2	TGTGCCACCAGTGAAACTAGGACGGGCACCGGGGAGCTGTTTTTT	CATSETRTGTGELFF
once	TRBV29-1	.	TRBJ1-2	TGCAGCGTAACCCGGGGGCAGGGAAACTATGGCTACACCTTC	CSVTRGQGNYGYTF
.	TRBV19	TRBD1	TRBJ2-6	TGTGCCACCCTGGACAGGGGCGTGGGGGCCAACGTCCTGACTTTC	CATLDRGVGANVLTF
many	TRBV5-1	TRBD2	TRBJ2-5	TGCGCCAGCAGCTTGGTGCCTAGCGGGAGGTTAGAGACCCAGTACTTC	CASSLVPSGRLETQYF
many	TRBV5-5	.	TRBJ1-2	TGTGCCAGCAGCCAACAGGGAGGGAACTATGGCTACACCTTC	CASSQQGGNYGYTF
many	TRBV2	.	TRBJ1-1	TGTGCCAGCAGTGAAGCACGGGGTCCTGAAGCTTTCTTT	CASSEARGPEAFF
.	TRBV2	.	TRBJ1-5	TGTGCCAGCAGTGAACAGGGCGATAGTCATCAGCCCCAGCATTTT	CASSEQGDSHQPQHF
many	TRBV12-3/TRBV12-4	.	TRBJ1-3	TGTGCCAGCAGTTTCGCAGGGAGTGGAAACACCATATATTTT	CASSFAGSGNTIYF
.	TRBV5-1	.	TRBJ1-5	TGCGCCAGCAGCTTGGACACGTACGAGCATTTT	CASSLDTYEHF
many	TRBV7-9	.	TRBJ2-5	TGTGCCAGCAGCCCGTGGCAGGGGGGTATAGGAGAGACCCAGTACTTC	CASSPWQGGIGETQYF
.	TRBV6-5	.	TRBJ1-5	TGTGCCAGCAGTTACACCCCCGATCAGCCCCAGCATTTT	CASSYTPDQPQHF
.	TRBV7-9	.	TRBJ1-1	TGTGCCAGCAGCTTAGTTCCAGGATATGAAGCTTTCTTT	CASSLVPGYEAFF
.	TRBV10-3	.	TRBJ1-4	TGTGCCATCAGTGTAGACCCCGAGGAAAAACTGTTTTTT	CAISVDPEEKLFF
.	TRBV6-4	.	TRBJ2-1	TGTGCCAGCAGTGACTCGACGGGGTTGAATGAGCAGTTCTTC	CASSDSTGLNEQFF
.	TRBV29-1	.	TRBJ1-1	TGCAGCGTTGTGCGACTAACGAACACTGAAGCTTTCTTT	CSVVRLTNTEAFF
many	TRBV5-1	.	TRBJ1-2	TGCGCCAGCAGCTTGATGGCTCCCGGGGCCGACTATGGCTACACCTTC	CASSLMAPGADYGYTF
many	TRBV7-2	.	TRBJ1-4	TGTGCCAGCAGCCCCGGATTAAGGGAAAAACTGTTTTTT	CASSPGLREKLFF
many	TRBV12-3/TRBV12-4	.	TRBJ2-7	TGTGCCAGCAGTTTAGTCCCCAACGAGCAGTACTTC	CASSLVPNEQYF
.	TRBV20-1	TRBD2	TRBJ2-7	TGCAGTGCTAGAGATCGAGCGGGAGCTTACGAGCAGTACTTC	CSARDRAGAYEQYF
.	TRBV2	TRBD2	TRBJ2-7	TGTGCCACGGGACTAGCGATCTCCTACGAGCAGTACTTC	CATGLAISYEQYF
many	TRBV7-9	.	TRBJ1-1	TGTGCCAGCAGCTTGTTGATGAACACTGAAGCTTTCTTT	CASSLLMNTEAFF
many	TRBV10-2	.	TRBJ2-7	TGCGCCAGCAGTGATAGGGGAAGTATTTACGAGCAGTACTTC	CASSDRGSIYEQYF
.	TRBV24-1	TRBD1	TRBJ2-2	TGTGCCACCAGTGACCAGCAATGGAGACAGGGAGTCGCCGGGGAGCTGTTTTTT	CATSDQQWRQGVAGELFF
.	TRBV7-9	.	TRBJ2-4	TGTGCCAGCAGCTCCAGAGCCAAAAACATTCAGTACTTC	CASSSRAKNIQYF
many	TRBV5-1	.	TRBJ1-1	TGTGCCAGCAGCTTAGGTTCGAACACTGAAGCTTTCTTT	CASSLGSNTEAFF
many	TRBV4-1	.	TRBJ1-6	TGCGCCAGCAGCCAAGAACAGACCCTTAATTCACCCCTCCACTTT	CASSQEQTLNSPLHF
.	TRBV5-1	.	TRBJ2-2	TGCGCCAGCAGCCCAGGGACACCGAACACCGGGGAGCTGTTTTTT	CASSPGTPNTGELFF
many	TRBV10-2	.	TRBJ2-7	TGCGCCAGCAGGGGACTTATGGGCTCCTACGAGCAGTACTTC	CASRGLMGSYEQYF
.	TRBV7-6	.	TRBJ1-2	TGTGCCAGCAGCTTAAAGACCGAACACTATGGCTACACCTTC	CASSLKTEHYGYTF
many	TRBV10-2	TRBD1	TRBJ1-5	TGCGCCAGCAGCTCCCCGGGACAGGGAGATCAGCCCCAGCATTTT	CASSSPGQGDQPQHF
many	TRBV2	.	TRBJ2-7	TGTGCCAGCAGTGAACGACACCGCGAATACGAGCAGTACTTC	CASSERHREYEQYF